This paragraph reports one T cell receptor beta chain. Antigen: not known. Primers used in a second PCR of roughly 6 to 11 cycles were a sample-barcoded 5' primer and a J-beta primer mix. Via MiXCR, TCRdb re-called the 5' RACE reads, giving one row per CDR3 protein. The table has under 2,000,000 distinct CDR3 sequences, roughly 49% seen once. Germline CDR1 reads MNHEY; CDR2 reads SMNVEV (reference sequence). The CDR3 is 13 residues long. Donors were systemically healthy Caucasian individuals from Russia aged roughly 6 to 100 years. The data were obtained in a study of blood T cells in healthy people across ages. Whole-study findings and limits: A conclusive naive versus antigen-experienced comparison was prevented by the unsorted PBMCs.

The TCR originated in a woman aged 35 to 49 in good health. V and J are TRBV27 and TRBJ2-5; D may be TRBD2 (6 bases). The J call is uncertain, as TRBJ2-7 better fits the DNA end. Specimen: blood. CDR3 sequence (DNA): TGTGCCAGCAGTTTCGGGAGCCTCTACGAGCAGTACTTC. Translation: CASSFGSLYEQYF.